This T cell receptor beta chain was sequenced during a study of Ad26.COV2.S vaccination and SARS-CoV-2 variants (dated by TCRdb to the early 2020s). In terms of the full investigation: Donors in the vaccine arm were drawn from COV1001, a multicentre, randomized, double-blind, placebo-controlled phase I-IIa trial testing Ad26.COV2.S in healthy adults. TCRbeta repertoire sequencing served as the tool for gauging how specific and how broad the SARS-CoV-2-reactive T cell receptors were following Ad26.COV2.S vaccination. Ad26.COV2.S was administered intramuscularly at 5 x 10^10 or 1 x 10^11 viral particles, either as a single shot or as two shots given 56 days apart. Participants in the trial were split at random into five groups of five each, receiving low-dose or high-dose Ad26.COV2.S once or twice, or else placebo on both occasions. Blinding of investigators to trial group allocation was maintained during experiments and outcome assessment. A total of some 30 samples were included in the TCR-sequenced set, comprising roughly 19 Ad26.COV2.S vaccine recipients, 5 placebo recipients and 8 SARS-CoV-2 convalescent individuals. Findings and caveats that apply to the study as a whole: Vaccine and placebo recipients had comparable non-spike TCR breadth, which fits with the vaccine containing only spike. According to the authors, total T cell responses may have been underestimated by the TCR breadth and depth analyses. The study lacked the statistical power to compare responses across vaccine doses or regimens. After vaccination, substantial breadth of spike-specific CD8+ and CD4+ T cell responses was reported. Spike-specific TCR breadth was higher in Ad26.COV2.S recipients than in placebo recipients (P = 0.0014).

This clone was observed a few times. Its antigen is currently not known. No much larger clone exists at a distance of one base, and base qualities are not known. What this sample's treatment or condition label stands for: some 19 received Ad26.COV2.S at low or high dose, single or two shots; 5 received placebo; per-sample allocation not given. For vaccine and placebo recipients, the sequenced repertoires came from samples collected on day 63 after the first injection. Between 29 July and 7 August 2020, Cohort 1b enrolled about 27 adults aged 18-55 years at one site in Boston, USA. Ad26.COV2.S consisted of a replication-incompetent adenovirus type 26 vector by which a prefusion-stabilized SARS-CoV-2 spike protein from the original Wuhan strain was expressed. Taken from cysteine to phenylalanine, the CDR3 has 17 residues. The only DNA kept is the CDR3, 51 bases in frame from the first base. The immunoSEQ Assay was the method used to sequence TCRbeta CDR3 regions. After extraction, genomic DNA underwent amplification by bias-controlled multiplex PCR, followed by high-throughput sequencing. The authors' pipeline ran thus. To quantify the absolute abundance of every unique TCRbeta CDR3 region, sequences were collapsed and filtered. T cell fraction was estimated by normalization of TCRbeta template counts to usable DNA, with usable DNA being measured through amplification of reference genes present in all nucleated cells. Repertoire TCRs were annotated as SARS-CoV-2-specific by exact matching of V gene, CDR3 amino acid sequence and J gene to a known reactive TCR set. MIRA supplied the reference SARS-CoV-2 TCR set, which was filtered for enrichment in COVID-19-positive ImmuneCODE repertoires so that public or cross-reactive TCRs were removed. Drawing on the MIRA antigens, annotated TCRs were analysed further at the level of specific ORF or position within ORF. Breadth was defined as annotated unique rearrangements over total unique productive rearrangements; depth was the summed frequency of those rearrangements. Two-sided Wilcoxon rank-sum tests were used to compare TCR breadth between groups. This is the immuneACCESS table as TCRdb keeps it, with only in-frame sequences that have V and J called. A part of the clones is gone; compared with another copy, unresolved V genes explain less than half, and the rest is unexplained. V, J and clone size are taken as reported in that table, and D and trimming were inferred from the DNA itself. The sample data list more than 300,000 clones, and approximately 86% of these were observed just once. The ten largest clones take up about 10% of the sample.

The TCR sequence derives from a person between 18 and 60 years old who received the Ad26.COV2.S COVID-19 vaccine or a placebo. The sample consisted of peripheral blood, taken in a trial of Ad26.COV2.S vaccine versus placebo. In this chain, TRBV21-1 is recombined with TRBJ2-1; the table's D gene call, TRBD2, was not cross checked with the DNA. TRBV21-1 is termed a pseudogene. The CDR3 protein is CASSSFPSSDSYNEQFF. DNA sequence: TGTGCCAGCAGCTCGTTCCCCTCGAGCGACTCCTACAATGAGCAGTTCTTC.